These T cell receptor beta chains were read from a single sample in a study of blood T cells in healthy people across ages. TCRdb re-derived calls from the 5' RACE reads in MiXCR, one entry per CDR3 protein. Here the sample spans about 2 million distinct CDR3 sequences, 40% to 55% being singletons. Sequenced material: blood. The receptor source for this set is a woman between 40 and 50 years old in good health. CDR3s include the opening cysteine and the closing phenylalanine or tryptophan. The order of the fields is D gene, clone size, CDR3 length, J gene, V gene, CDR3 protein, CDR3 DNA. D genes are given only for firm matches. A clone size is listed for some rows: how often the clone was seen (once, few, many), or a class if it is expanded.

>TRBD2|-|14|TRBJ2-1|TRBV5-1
CASGTSGVDNEQFF
TGCGCCAGCGGGACTAGCGGGGTTGACAATGAGCAGTTCTTC
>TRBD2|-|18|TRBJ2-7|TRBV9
CASSPGLAGGLSSYEQYF
TGTGCCAGCAGCCCGGGACTAGCGGGGGGCCTGAGCTCCTACGAGCAGTACTTC
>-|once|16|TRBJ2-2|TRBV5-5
CASSLNGGPSTGELFF
TGTGCCAGCAGCTTGAATGGGGGCCCCAGCACCGGGGAGCTGTTTTTT
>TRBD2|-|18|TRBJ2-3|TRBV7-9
CASSPPGGRGTGTDTQYF
TGTGCCAGCAGCCCCCCGGGAGGGCGGGGAACCGGCACAGATACGCAGTATTTT
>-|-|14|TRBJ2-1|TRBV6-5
CASRFGGNVGEQFF
TGTGCCAGCAGGTTTGGGGGCAACGTAGGGGAGCAGTTCTTC
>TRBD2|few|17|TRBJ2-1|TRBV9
CASSVESGGGAYNEQFF
TGTGCCAGCAGCGTAGAATCTGGCGGGGGGGCCTACAATGAGCAGTTCTTC
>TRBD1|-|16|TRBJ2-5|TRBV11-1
CASSPTFDRGQETQYF
TGTGCCAGCAGCCCGACATTCGACAGGGGCCAAGAGACCCAGTACTTC
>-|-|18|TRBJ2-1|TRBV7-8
CASSLAPWGSQAYNEQFF
TGTGCCAGCAGCTTAGCACCTTGGGGGTCCCAAGCGTACAATGAGCAGTTCTTC
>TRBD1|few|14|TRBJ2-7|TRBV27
CASSFAGTAYEQYF
TGTGCCAGCAGTTTCGCCGGGACAGCCTACGAGCAGTACTTC
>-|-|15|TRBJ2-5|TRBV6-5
CASSYSTEYQETQYF
TGTGCCAGCAGTTACTCGACAGAGTACCAAGAGACCCAGTACTTC
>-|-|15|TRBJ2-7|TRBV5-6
CASSPPDRPSYEQYF
TGTGCCAGCAGCCCACCCGACAGGCCGTCCTACGAGCAGTACTTC
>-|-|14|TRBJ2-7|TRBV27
CASSLRRGVDEQYF
TGTGCCAGCAGTTTAAGAAGGGGTGTGGACGAGCAGTACTTC
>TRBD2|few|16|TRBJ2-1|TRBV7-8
CASRPSGGEFYNEQFF
TGTGCCAGCAGGCCTAGCGGGGGGGAATTTTACAATGAGCAGTTCTTC
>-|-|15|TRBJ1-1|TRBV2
CASSGFQGLNTEAFF
TGTGCCAGCAGTGGATTTCAAGGGCTGAACACTGAAGCTTTCTTT
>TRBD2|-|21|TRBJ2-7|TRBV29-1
CSVEGAVGTSGGFVRSYEQYF
TGCAGCGTTGAAGGAGCCGTGGGGACTAGTGGGGGGTTTGTCAGGTCCTACGAGCAGTACTTC
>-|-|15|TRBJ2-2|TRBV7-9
CASSYPGSNTGELFF
TGTGCCAGCAGCTATCCCGGATCGAACACCGGGGAGCTGTTTTTT
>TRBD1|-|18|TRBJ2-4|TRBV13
CASSSGQGVTVAKNIQYF
TGTGCCAGCAGCTCGGGACAGGGTGTTACCGTAGCCAAAAACATTCAGTACTTC
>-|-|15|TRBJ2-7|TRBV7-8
CASSPGLGRTYEQYF
TGTGCCAGCAGCCCGGGTCTTGGCCGCACCTACGAGCAGTACTTC
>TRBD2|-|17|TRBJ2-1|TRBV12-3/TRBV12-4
CASSSSKGLVGGREQFF
TGTGCCAGCAGCAGCTCGAAGGGACTAGTGGGGGGGAGGGAGCAGTTCTTC
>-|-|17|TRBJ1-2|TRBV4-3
CASSQETVLGHGGGYTF
TGCGCCAGCAGCCAAGAAACCGTGTTGGGCCACGGAGGTGGCTACACCTTC
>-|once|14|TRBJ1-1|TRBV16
CASSHVVMNTEAFF
TGTGCCAGCAGCCATGTTGTTATGAACACTGAAGCTTTCTTT
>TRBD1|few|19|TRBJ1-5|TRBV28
CASSHTFRDRDYSNQPQHF
TGTGCCAGCAGCCACACTTTCCGGGACAGGGACTATAGCAATCAGCCCCAGCATTTT
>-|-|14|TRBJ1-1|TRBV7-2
CASSLRAGGTEAFF
TGTGCCAGCAGCTTAAGAGCCGGCGGCACTGAAGCTTTCTTT
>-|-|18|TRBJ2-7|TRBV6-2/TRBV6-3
CASSWDTTSVGRSYEQYF
TGTGCCAGCAGCTGGGACACCACCTCGGTGGGCCGTTCCTACGAGCAGTACTTC
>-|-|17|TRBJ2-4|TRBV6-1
CASSDGQGILAKNIQYF
TGTGCCAGCAGTGACGGGCAGGGCATCCTAGCCAAAAACATTCAGTACTTC
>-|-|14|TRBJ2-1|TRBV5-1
CASSSTWVNNEQFF
TGCGCCAGCTCGTCTACCTGGGTCAACAATGAGCAGTTCTTC
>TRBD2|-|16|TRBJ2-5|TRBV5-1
CASSYLRVAGGETQYF
TGCGCCAGCAGCTACCTTAGGGTAGCGGGGGGCGAGACCCAGTACTTC
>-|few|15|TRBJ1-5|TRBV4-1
CASSQDVGGRQPQHF
TGCGCCAGCAGCCAAGATGTCGGGGGGCGACAGCCCCAGCATTTT
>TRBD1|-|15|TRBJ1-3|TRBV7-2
CASSHGQGAGNTIYF
TGTGCCAGCAGCCACGGACAGGGGGCTGGAAACACCATATATTTT
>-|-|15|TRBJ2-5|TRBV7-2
CASSLVRGAGETQYF
TGTGCCAGCAGCTTAGTCCGGGGGGCCGGGGAGACCCAGTACTTC
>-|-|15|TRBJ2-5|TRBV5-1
CASSEPYRGWETQYF
TGCGCCAGCAGCGAACCTTACCGGGGGTGGGAGACCCAGTACTTC
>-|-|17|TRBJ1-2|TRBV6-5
CASSSSISAGINYGYTF
TGTGCCAGCAGTTCTTCTATATCTGCAGGGATTAACTATGGCTACACCTTC
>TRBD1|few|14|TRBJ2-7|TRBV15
CATTIFRTGAEQYF
TGTGCCACCACCATTTTTCGGACAGGGGCCGAGCAGTACTTC
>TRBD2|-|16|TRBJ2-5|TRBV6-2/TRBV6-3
CASSPGTSGGAKTQYF
TGTGCCAGCAGCCCCGGGACTAGCGGGGGCGCGAAGACCCAGTACTTC
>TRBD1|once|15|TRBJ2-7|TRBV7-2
CASSLTGAYSYEQYF
TGTGCCAGCAGCTTGACAGGGGCTTACTCCTACGAGCAGTACTTC
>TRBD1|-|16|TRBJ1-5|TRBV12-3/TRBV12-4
CASSLQGAISNQPQHF
TGTGCCAGCAGTCTCCAGGGGGCGATAAGCAATCAGCCCCAGCATTTT
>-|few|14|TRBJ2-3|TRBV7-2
CASSVRPQRDTQYF
TGTGCCAGCAGCGTACGACCCCAGAGAGATACGCAGTATTTT
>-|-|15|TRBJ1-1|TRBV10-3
CAISESNRVNTEAFF
TGTGCCATCAGTGAGAGTAACAGGGTCAACACTGAAGCTTTCTTT
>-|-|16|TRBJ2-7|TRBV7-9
CASSSPRGSSYNEQYF
TGTGCCAGCAGCTCCCCCCGGGGGAGCTCCTACAATGAGCAGTACTTC
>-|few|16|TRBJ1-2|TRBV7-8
CASSLSPAAERYGYTF
TGTGCCAGCAGCTTAAGCCCGGCAGCGGAACGCTATGGCTACACCTTC
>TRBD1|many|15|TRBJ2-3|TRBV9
CASSVGTVSTDTQYF
TGTGCCAGCAGCGTTGGGACAGTAAGCACAGATACGCAGTATTTT
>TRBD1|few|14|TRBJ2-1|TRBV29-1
CSVEPGTVYNEQFF
TGCAGCGTTGAACCCGGGACAGTCTACAATGAGCAGTTCTTC
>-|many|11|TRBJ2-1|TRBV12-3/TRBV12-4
CASSQRGEQFF
TGTGCCAGCAGCCAGCGTGGTGAGCAGTTCTTC
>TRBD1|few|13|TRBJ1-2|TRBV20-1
CSAREQGAYGYTF
TGCAGTGCTAGAGAACAGGGGGCCTATGGCTACACCTTC
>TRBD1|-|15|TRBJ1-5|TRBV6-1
CASSGGTGNYQPQHF
TGTGCCAGCAGTGGCGGGACAGGGAACTATCAGCCCCAGCATTTT
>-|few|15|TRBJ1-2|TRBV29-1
CSVATGVGTNYGYTF
TGCAGCGTTGCGACAGGAGTAGGGACGAACTATGGCTACACCTTC
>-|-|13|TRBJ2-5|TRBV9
CASSGRSRETQYF
TGTGCCAGCAGCGGGAGGAGTCGGGAGACCCAGTACTTC
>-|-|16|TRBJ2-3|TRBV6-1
CACSEPPGLRTDTQYF
TGTGCCTGCAGTGAACCCCCAGGGCTAAGGACAGATACGCAGTATTTT